Shown below are 7 T cell receptor beta chains from a single sample sequenced in a study of blood T cell repertoires in COVID-19. Measured with immunoSEQ multiplex PCR; TCRdb has only the in-frame clones, and not every one. The sample carries 200,000 or so clones, roughly 88% recorded once. The sequencing input was PBMCs or T cells enriched from blood (not recorded which). These receptors originate from a young woman who had been exposed to COVID-19.

The CDR3 DNA reads TGTGCCACCAGTGATTCGCCCATATTGACTAGCGCAGCGGGGTGGGGCAGCACAGATACGCAGTATTTT. Amino acid sequence: CATSDSPILTSAAGWGSTDTQYF. The rearrangement links TRBV24-1 to TRBJ2-3; 8 bases align to TRBD2. Germline lookup yields CDR1 KGHDR and CDR2 SFDVKD. The CDR3 totals 23 residues. Trimming cost V 2 bases and J 0 bases; bases outside gene matches: 24.

The J gene is TRBJ1-5, the V gene TRBV24-1; 12 bases line up with TRBD1. V was pared by 3 bases and J by 11 bases, with 13 bases of the junction left unmatched. The CDR3 contains 17 residues. Germline V lookup: CDR1 KGHDR, CDR2 SFDVKD. The CDR3 sequence: CATSDAGTGGEKATQHF. The CDR3 nucleotides read TGTGCCACCAGTGATGCCGGGACAGGGGGCGAAAAGGCGACCCAGCATTTT.

DNA of the CDR3: TGTGCCAGCAGTGTGCGCCAGGGTGGCGAAGCTTTCTTT. This gives the protein CASSVRQGGEAFF. The chain recombines TRBV2 with TRBJ1-1, with D possibly matching TRBD1 (5 bases). Germline V gene sequence: CDR1 SNHLY, CDR2 FYNNEI. Trimming removed 4 bases from V and 8 bases from J, with 14 bases in between. This CDR3 is 13 amino acids long. The full variable domain, its missing parts supplied by reference TRBV2 and TRBJ1-1, is EPEVTQTPSHQVTQMGQEVILRCVPISNHLYFYWYRQILGQKVEFLVSFYNNEISEKSEIFDDQFSVERPDGSNFTLKIRSTKLEDSAMYFCASSVRQGGEAFFGQGTRLTVV.

The chain joins TRBV9 to TRBJ1-1; no firm D call. V lost 3 bases to trimming and J lost 2 bases, with 11 bases between them. CDR1 SGDLS and CDR2 YYNGEE come from the germline V gene. This CDR3 has 14 amino acids. DNA for the CDR3: TGTGCCAGCAGCGCCGACATACCAAACACTGAAGCTTTCTTT. The encoded protein is CASSADIPNTEAFF.

The chain employs TRBV29-1 and TRBJ1-2; weak D call: TRBD1 (5 bases). CDR1 and CDR2 (germline): SQVTM, ANQGSEA. Trimming removed 4 bases from V and 1 base from J, with 10 bases in between. The CDR3 loop spans 13 amino acids. The CDR3 region has the DNA TGCAGCGTTGTCGGAAGGGGTAACTATGGCTACACCTTC. Its translation is CSVVGRGNYGYTF.

This clone was seen only a few times. The chain has TRBV27 and TRBJ2-7; D is undetermined. The V end was cut by 5 bases, the J end by 6 bases, with 5 bases between. The CDR3 consists of 10 residues. CDR1 is MNHEY, CDR2 SMNVEV, per germline (reference sequence). The CDR3 spells CASSTREQYF. DNA of the CDR3: TGTGCCAGCAGTACGCGCGAGCAGTACTTC.

This chain uses TRBV9 with TRBJ2-4, with D perhaps TRBD1 (6 bases). The ends were cut back, 3 bases at V and 7 bases at J, with 11 bases in the middle. This CDR3 is built from 13 residues. Per germline, CDR1 SGDLS and CDR2 YYNGEE. CDR3 bases: TGTGCCAGCAGCGCGGACAGCCTGAACATTCAGTACTTC. This sequence encodes CASSADSLNIQYF. Complete variable domain (other parts from reference TRBV9 and TRBJ2-4): DSGVTQTPKHLITATGQRVTLRCSPRSGDLSVYWYQQSLDQGLQFLIQYYNGEERAKGNILERFSAQQFPDLHSELNLSSLELGDSALYFCASSADSLNIQYFGAGTRLSVL.